This T cell receptor (beta chain) derives from a study of blood T cell repertoires in COVID-19. This table comes from immunoSEQ multiplex PCR, and its TCRdb copy is limited to in-frame clones, with some not included. This sample carries 250,000 or so clones, approximately 85% of them seen once, and the ten largest clones take over 1.5%. In germline, CDR1 is KGHSH, CDR2 LQKENI. The V gene end was trimmed by 2 bases and the J gene end by 3 bases; junction bases not matched to a gene: 3. This CDR3 is built from 14 residues. This TCR came from a woman between 50 and 59 years old who had recovered from COVID-19. Material for sequencing was PBMCs or T cells enriched from blood (not recorded which). This chain connects TRBV18 to TRBJ1-1; 7 positions agree with TRBD1. The CDR3, as DNA: TGTGCCAGCTCACCAAGAACAGGGGACACTGAAGCTTTCTTT. Amino acid sequence: CASSPRTGDTEAFF. The full variable domain, its missing parts supplied by reference TRBV18 and TRBJ1-1, is NAGVMQNPRHLVRRRGQEARLRCSPMKGHSHVYWYRQLPEEGLKFMVYLQKENIIDESGMPKERFSAEFPKEGPSILRIQQVVRGDSAAYFCASSPRTGDTEAFFGQGTRLTVV.